Below are 9 T cell receptor beta chains sequenced from a single sample in a study of T cells in localized non-small cell lung cancer. TCRdb keeps only in-frame clones here, not all; method: immunoSEQ multiplex PCR. The table includes approximately 54,000 clones, 80% to 90% detected once. Sequenced here: peripheral blood, sampled before any cancer treatment. Source of these receptors: a woman between 35 and 70 years old with stage I lung adenocarcinoma.

The V gene is TRBV10-1, the J gene TRBJ2-5, with TRBD2 matching 8 bases. Unmatched junction bases numbered 5, after V lost 8 bases and J lost 0 bases. The germline V gene encodes CDR1 WNHNN and CDR2 SYGVQD (reference sequence). The CDR3 extends over 14 amino acids. The CDR3 nucleotides are TGCGCCAGCCGGTTACTAGCGGACCAAGAGACCCAGTACTTC. Translating gives CASRLLADQETQYF.

V is TRBV19 and J is TRBJ1-1; D possibly corresponds to TRBD1 (5 bases). Trimming left V 3 bases short and J 1 base short, with 18 bases between. This CDR3 has 17 amino acids. From germline, CDR1 is LNHDA and CDR2 SQIVND (reference sequence). CDR3 bases: TGTGCCAGTAGTATGTCAGGGAATTGGGGATGGAACACTGAAGCTTTCTTT. It specifies CASSMSGNWGWNTEAFF.

This clone was counted only a few times. CDR3 nucleotide sequence: TGTGCCAGCAGTTCCAGGGGTTTGCCCCAGCATTTT. Translated: CASSSRGLPQHF. This chain joins TRBV28 and TRBJ1-5; tentative D call: TRBD1 (6 bases). This CDR3 has 12 amino acids. Trimming removed 4 bases at V and 9 bases at J, with 10 bases between. Germline assignment: CDR1 MDHEN and CDR2 SYDVKM.

The genes are TRBV15 and TRBJ2-5; the D is unclear. CDR1 and CDR2 from the germline V gene are LNHNV and YYDKDF (reference sequence). Trimming cost V 0 bases and J 5 bases, with 4 bases left between them. This CDR3 contains 12 residues. CDR3 sequence reads: CATSRDFETQYF. DNA for the CDR3: TGTGCCACCAGCAGAGATTTTGAGACCCAGTACTTC.

The chain combines TRBV4-1 with TRBJ2-7; 7 bases map to TRBD1. The CDR3 sequence is 16 residues long. After removal of 1 base from V and 2 bases from J, the junction contained 8 bases not matched to a gene. Germline V gene lookup returns CDR1 MGHRA and CDR2 YSYEKL. The CDR3 nucleotides are TGCGCCAGCAGCCAAGGGCCGGACAGGTCAACCTACGAGCAGTACTTC. It yields the protein CASSQGPDRSTYEQYF.

This clone appeared a few times. The J gene is TRBJ2-1, the V gene TRBV27; 10 positions match TRBD2. Trimming removed 6 bases from V and 10 bases from J; junction bases left unmatched: 15. The CDR3 runs 16 residues. The germline V gene has CDR1 MNHEY and CDR2 SMNVEV (reference sequence). This CDR3 reads CASSLSGGAYIREQFF. In nucleotides, the CDR3 is TGTGCCAGCAGCCTAAGCGGGGGGGCCTACATTCGAGAGCAGTTCTTC.

This clone was picked up a small number of times. The CDR3 here is CASRLTGLGVDTQYF. Written as DNA, the CDR3 is TGTGCCAGCAGACTTACGGGACTCGGAGTAGATACGCAGTATTTT. The V and J genes are TRBV7-8 and TRBJ2-3, with D tentatively TRBD2 (6 bases). CDR3 length: 15 residues. V was clipped by 6 bases and J by 5 bases, with 18 bases between them. The germline V gene has CDR1 SGHVS and CDR2 FQNEAQ. The whole variable domain, filled in from reference TRBV7-8 and TRBJ2-3, reads GAGVSQSPRYKVAKRGQDVALRCDPISGHVSLFWYQQALGQGPEFLTYFQNEAQLDKSGLPSDRFFAERPEGSVSTLKIQRTQQEDSAVYLCASRLTGLGVDTQYFGPGTRLTVL.

The gene calls are TRBV5-6 and TRBJ1-2, with 10 bases lining up with TRBD1. Germline trimming cut 5 bases from V and 2 bases from J; bases unmatched to any gene: 3. Germline V gives CDR1 SGHDT, CDR2 YYEEEE. This CDR3 comprises 14 residues. The CDR3 nucleotides read TGTGCCAGCAGGGGGACAGGGGTAAACTATGGCTACACCTTC. It encodes CASRGTGVNYGYTF.

The rearrangement links TRBV7-9 to TRBJ1-5; D is undetermined. This CDR3 is built from 13 residues. Trimming pared 1 base from V and 3 bases from J, leaving 4 bases between. Germline V gives CDR1 SEHNR, CDR2 FQNEAQ (reference sequence). The chain's CDR3 is CASSLGTNQPQHF. For the CDR3, the DNA is TGTGCCAGCAGCTTAGGCACCAATCAGCCCCAGCATTTT.